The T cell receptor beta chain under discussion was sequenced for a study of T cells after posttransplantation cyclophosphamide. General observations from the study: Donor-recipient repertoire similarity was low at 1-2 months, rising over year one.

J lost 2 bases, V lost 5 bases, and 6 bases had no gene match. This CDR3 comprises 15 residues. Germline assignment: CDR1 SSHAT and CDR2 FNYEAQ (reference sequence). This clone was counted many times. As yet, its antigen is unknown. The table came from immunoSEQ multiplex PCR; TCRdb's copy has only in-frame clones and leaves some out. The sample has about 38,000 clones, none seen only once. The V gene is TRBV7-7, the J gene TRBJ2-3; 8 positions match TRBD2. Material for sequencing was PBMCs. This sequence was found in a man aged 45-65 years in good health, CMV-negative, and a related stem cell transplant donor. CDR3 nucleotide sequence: TGTGCCAGCAGCCCCGGACTAGCAGACACAGATACGCAGTATTTT. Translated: CASSPGLADTDTQYF.